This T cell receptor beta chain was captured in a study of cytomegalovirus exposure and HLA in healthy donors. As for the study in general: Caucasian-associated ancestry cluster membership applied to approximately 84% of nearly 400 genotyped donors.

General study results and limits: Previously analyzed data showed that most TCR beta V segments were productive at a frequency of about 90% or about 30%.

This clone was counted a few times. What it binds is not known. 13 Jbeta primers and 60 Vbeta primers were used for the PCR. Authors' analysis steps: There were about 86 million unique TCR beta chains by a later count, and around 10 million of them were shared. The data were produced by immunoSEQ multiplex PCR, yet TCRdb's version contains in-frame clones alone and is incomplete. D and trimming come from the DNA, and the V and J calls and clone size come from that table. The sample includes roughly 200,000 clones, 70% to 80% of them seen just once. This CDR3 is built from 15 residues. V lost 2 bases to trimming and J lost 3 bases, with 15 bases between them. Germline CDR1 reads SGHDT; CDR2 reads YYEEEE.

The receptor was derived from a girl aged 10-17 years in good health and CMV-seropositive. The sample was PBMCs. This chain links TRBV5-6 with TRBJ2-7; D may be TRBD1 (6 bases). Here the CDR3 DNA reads TGTGCCAGCAGCTTAAACTCAGGGGACAACTACGAGCAGTACTTC. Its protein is CASSLNSGDNYEQYF.